Listed below are T cell receptor beta chains from one sample, sequenced in a study of shared clonotypes between healthy human individuals. Here immunoSEQ multiplex PCR was the method, and the copy in TCRdb shows in-frame clones only, minus some. Of approximately 510,000 clones listed, around 79% are singletons. Sequenced: PBMCs. The origin of the receptors is a woman in her 40s in good health. Some clones in this sample may be carry-over from other donors' samples. The CDR3 runs from the conserved cysteine through the conserved F or W. The order of the fields is clone size, CDR3 length, V gene, J gene, D gene, CDR3 DNA, CDR3 protein. D genes are given only for firm matches. Clone size, where shown, is once, few, many, or a class for clones that have expanded.

clone_size: NA; cdr3_length: 14; v_call: TRBV2; j_call: TRBJ1-2; d_call: NA; cdr3_nt: TGTGCCAGCAGTGTAATTGCGGGGATTTTTGGCTACACCTTC; cdr3_aa: CASSVIAGIFGYTF
clone_size: NA; cdr3_length: 14; v_call: TRBV28; j_call: TRBJ1-2; d_call: TRBD1; cdr3_nt: TGTGCCAGCAGGGGGGGGACAGAACCCTATGGCTACACCTTC; cdr3_aa: CASRGGTEPYGYTF
clone_size: few; cdr3_length: 17; v_call: TRBV27; j_call: TRBJ1-2; d_call: TRBD1; cdr3_nt: TGTGCCAGCAGTAGACAGGGGGCGATTCTACAGGGCTATGGCTACACCTTC; cdr3_aa: CASSRQGAILQGYGYTF
clone_size: NA; cdr3_length: 16; v_call: TRBV5-1; j_call: TRBJ2-2; d_call: TRBD2; cdr3_nt: TGCGCCAGCAGCTTGGCCAGCGGGAGCCCGCCCGGGGAGCTGTTTTTT; cdr3_aa: CASSLASGSPPGELFF
clone_size: NA; cdr3_length: 15; v_call: TRBV30; j_call: TRBJ1-4; d_call: NA; cdr3_nt: TGTGCCTGGAGTGTACCGGACGGGGGGGGTGAAAAACTGTTTTTT; cdr3_aa: CAWSVPDGGGEKLFF
clone_size: few; cdr3_length: 14; v_call: TRBV7-8; j_call: TRBJ1-5; d_call: NA; cdr3_nt: TGTGCCAGCAGCCTTATTAGGGAAAACCAGCCCCAGCATTTT; cdr3_aa: CASSLIRENQPQHF
clone_size: NA; cdr3_length: 15; v_call: TRBV7-8; j_call: TRBJ1-4; d_call: NA; cdr3_nt: TGTGCCAGCAGCCCCCGTTTGGGGAGGAGTGAAAAACTGTTTTTT; cdr3_aa: CASSPRLGRSEKLFF
clone_size: NA; cdr3_length: 14; v_call: TRBV2; j_call: TRBJ1-4; d_call: NA; cdr3_nt: TGTGCCAGCAGTGACCCCAGGGCTCGGGAAAAACTGTTTTTT; cdr3_aa: CASSDPRAREKLFF
clone_size: NA; cdr3_length: 18; v_call: TRBV4-1; j_call: TRBJ2-6; d_call: NA; cdr3_nt: TGCGCCAGCAGCCAAGGGATAGGGGGAATCTTGGGGGCCAACGTCCTGACTTTC; cdr3_aa: CASSQGIGGILGANVLTF
clone_size: NA; cdr3_length: 14; v_call: TRBV9; j_call: TRBJ2-2; d_call: NA; cdr3_nt: TGTGCCAGCAGGCCAACGGGAGCGGGCGGGGAGCTGTTTTTT; cdr3_aa: CASRPTGAGGELFF
clone_size: NA; cdr3_length: 15; v_call: TRBV6-5; j_call: TRBJ2-7; d_call: TRBD2; cdr3_nt: TGTGCCAGCAGTTACGGCGGGAGGACGCCCTACGAGCAGTACTTC; cdr3_aa: CASSYGGRTPYEQYF
clone_size: NA; cdr3_length: 19; v_call: TRBV11-3; j_call: TRBJ2-1; d_call: TRBD1; cdr3_nt: TGTGCCAGCAGCTTCTCGGGACAGGGTGTGGCGACGGGTTACAATGAGCAGTTCTTC; cdr3_aa: CASSFSGQGVATGYNEQFF
clone_size: NA; cdr3_length: 14; v_call: TRBV2; j_call: TRBJ2-1; d_call: NA; cdr3_nt: TGTGCCAGCAGTGGGAGGACCCACAACAATGAGCAGTTCTTC; cdr3_aa: CASSGRTHNNEQFF
clone_size: once; cdr3_length: 13; v_call: TRBV5-4; j_call: TRBJ1-5; d_call: NA; cdr3_nt: TGTGCCAGCAGCTTGGGTAGGGAACAGCCCCAGCATTTT; cdr3_aa: CASSLGREQPQHF
clone_size: NA; cdr3_length: 16; v_call: TRBV6-4; j_call: TRBJ2-2; d_call: TRBD1; cdr3_nt: TGTGCCAGCAGTGTGACGACAGGGGGCTTTGACGGGGAGCTGTTTTTT; cdr3_aa: CASSVTTGGFDGELFF
clone_size: NA; cdr3_length: 19; v_call: TRBV5-1; j_call: TRBJ1-4; d_call: TRBD1; cdr3_nt: TGCGCCAGCAGCCGGGGACAGCCAAAAAAATACTCAACTAATGAAAAACTGTTTTTT; cdr3_aa: CASSRGQPKKYSTNEKLFF
clone_size: NA; cdr3_length: 14; v_call: TRBV28; j_call: TRBJ1-2; d_call: NA; cdr3_nt: TGTGCCAGCAGTTTGGGGGTGATGGGCGGTGGCTACACCTTC; cdr3_aa: CASSLGVMGGGYTF
clone_size: NA; cdr3_length: 15; v_call: TRBV4-1; j_call: TRBJ2-1; d_call: NA; cdr3_nt: TGCGCCAGCAGCCAAGAAGCGGGTGCCTACAATGAGCAGTTCTTC; cdr3_aa: CASSQEAGAYNEQFF
clone_size: NA; cdr3_length: 13; v_call: TRBV9; j_call: TRBJ2-7; d_call: TRBD1; cdr3_nt: TGTGCCAGCAGCACGGGACAGGGCTACGAGCAGTACTTC; cdr3_aa: CASSTGQGYEQYF
clone_size: NA; cdr3_length: 16; v_call: TRBV2; j_call: TRBJ2-5; d_call: TRBD2; cdr3_nt: TGTGCCAGCAGTGGGGGACTAGCGGGAGAGTTGGAGACCCAGTACTTC; cdr3_aa: CASSGGLAGELETQYF
clone_size: NA; cdr3_length: 14; v_call: TRBV19; j_call: TRBJ1-4; d_call: TRBD1; cdr3_nt: TGTGCCAGTAGGAGACAGGGGACGAATGAAAAACTGTTTTTT; cdr3_aa: CASRRQGTNEKLFF
clone_size: NA; cdr3_length: 15; v_call: TRBV7-8; j_call: TRBJ2-7; d_call: TRBD2; cdr3_nt: TGTGCCAGCAGCCTAGCGGGAACCTCCTCCTACGAGCAGTACTTC; cdr3_aa: CASSLAGTSSYEQYF
clone_size: NA; cdr3_length: 14; v_call: TRBV4-1; j_call: TRBJ1-2; d_call: TRBD1; cdr3_nt: TGCGCCAGCAGCCAAATCAGGGGGAGCTATGGCTACACCTTC; cdr3_aa: CASSQIRGSYGYTF
clone_size: NA; cdr3_length: 15; v_call: TRBV7-3; j_call: TRBJ2-7; d_call: NA; cdr3_nt: TGTGCCAGCAGCTTAAAAGGCACCGCGGGCTACGAGCAGTACTTC; cdr3_aa: CASSLKGTAGYEQYF
clone_size: NA; cdr3_length: 12; v_call: TRBV7-2; j_call: TRBJ2-7; d_call: TRBD1; cdr3_nt: TGTGCCAGCAGCTTAGACAGGGGCGAGCAGTACTTC; cdr3_aa: CASSLDRGEQYF
clone_size: NA; cdr3_length: 14; v_call: TRBV6-1; j_call: TRBJ1-1; d_call: NA; cdr3_nt: TGTGCCAGCAGTGAAAATCAGGAGAACACTGAAGCTTTCTTT; cdr3_aa: CASSENQENTEAFF
clone_size: NA; cdr3_length: 12; v_call: TRBV2; j_call: TRBJ1-4; d_call: NA; cdr3_nt: TGTGCCAGCAGTGCCAGTCCTGAAAAACTGTTTTTT; cdr3_aa: CASSASPEKLFF
clone_size: NA; cdr3_length: 12; v_call: TRBV7-2; j_call: TRBJ1-4; d_call: NA; cdr3_nt: TGTGCCAGCAGCTTAGGGGGCGGGAAACTGTTTTTT; cdr3_aa: CASSLGGGKLFF
clone_size: NA; cdr3_length: 14; v_call: TRBV7-3; j_call: TRBJ1-3; d_call: NA; cdr3_nt: TGTGCCAGCAGCTCGACAGACTCTGGAAACACCATATATTTT; cdr3_aa: CASSSTDSGNTIYF
clone_size: NA; cdr3_length: 15; v_call: TRBV9; j_call: TRBJ2-5; d_call: NA; cdr3_nt: TGTGCCAGCAGCGTACTCCAGGGGATCCAAGAGACCCAGTACTTC; cdr3_aa: CASSVLQGIQETQYF
clone_size: NA; cdr3_length: 14; v_call: TRBV18; j_call: TRBJ1-4; d_call: TRBD1; cdr3_nt: TGTGCCAGCTCACCAGGACAGGGTAATGAAAAACTGTTTTTT; cdr3_aa: CASSPGQGNEKLFF
clone_size: NA; cdr3_length: 12; v_call: TRBV30; j_call: TRBJ1-2; d_call: NA; cdr3_nt: TGTGCCTACACCCCGGGGGGAGGGGGCTACACCTTC; cdr3_aa: CAYTPGGGGYTF
clone_size: NA; cdr3_length: 14; v_call: TRBV7-6; j_call: TRBJ2-1; d_call: NA; cdr3_nt: TGTGCCAGCAGCTTAGACAGGGTTGTGAATGAGCAGTTCTTC; cdr3_aa: CASSLDRVVNEQFF
clone_size: NA; cdr3_length: 14; v_call: TRBV19; j_call: TRBJ1-1; d_call: NA; cdr3_nt: TGTATCTGGGCTGCGGCCAGGGCGAACACTGAAGCTTTCTTT; cdr3_aa: CIWAAARANTEAFF
clone_size: NA; cdr3_length: 12; v_call: TRBV10-3; j_call: TRBJ2-1; d_call: NA; cdr3_nt: TGTGCCATCAGTGCGACCAACAATGAGCAGTTCTTC; cdr3_aa: CAISATNNEQFF
clone_size: NA; cdr3_length: 16; v_call: TRBV18; j_call: TRBJ1-1; d_call: NA; cdr3_nt: TGTGCCAGCTCACCGGGGGTCCCCTCATCGGGCACTGAAGCTTTCTTT; cdr3_aa: CASSPGVPSSGTEAFF
clone_size: many; cdr3_length: 13; v_call: TRBV6-5; j_call: TRBJ1-2; d_call: NA; cdr3_nt: TGTGCCAGCAGTGGGGGTGGGGGACGTGGCTACACCTTC; cdr3_aa: CASSGGGGRGYTF
clone_size: few; cdr3_length: 13; v_call: TRBV7-9; j_call: TRBJ2-5; d_call: NA; cdr3_nt: TGTGCCAGCAGTCCTCACAATCGGGAGACCCAGTACTTC; cdr3_aa: CASSPHNRETQYF
clone_size: NA; cdr3_length: 15; v_call: TRBV28; j_call: TRBJ2-4; d_call: NA; cdr3_nt: TGTGCCAGCAGTTTATCGGAGGGGCCGAAAAACATTCAGTACTTC; cdr3_aa: CASSLSEGPKNIQYF
clone_size: NA; cdr3_length: 13; v_call: TRBV5-6; j_call: TRBJ2-7; d_call: NA; cdr3_nt: TGTGCCAGCAGCTTGCTAGGATTCTACGAGCAGTACTTC; cdr3_aa: CASSLLGFYEQYF
clone_size: NA; cdr3_length: 13; v_call: TRBV2; j_call: TRBJ2-1; d_call: TRBD1; cdr3_nt: TGTGCCAGCACCCGGACAGGGGGCAATGAGCAGTTCTTC; cdr3_aa: CASTRTGGNEQFF
clone_size: NA; cdr3_length: 12; v_call: TRBV6-1; j_call: TRBJ2-7; d_call: TRBD1; cdr3_nt: TGTGCCAGCCTCCAGGGGGCCTACGAGCAGTACTTC; cdr3_aa: CASLQGAYEQYF
clone_size: NA; cdr3_length: 13; v_call: TRBV19; j_call: TRBJ1-5; d_call: NA; cdr3_nt: TGTGCCAGTAGGTCTCTAGCCGATCAGCCCCAGCATTTT; cdr3_aa: CASRSLADQPQHF
clone_size: NA; cdr3_length: 14; v_call: TRBV2; j_call: TRBJ2-1; d_call: NA; cdr3_nt: TGTGCCAGCAGGGCCGGCAGGGATTATGATGAGCAGTTCTTC; cdr3_aa: CASRAGRDYDEQFF
clone_size: NA; cdr3_length: 14; v_call: TRBV5-1; j_call: TRBJ2-2; d_call: NA; cdr3_nt: TGCGCCAGCAGCCAAGGGACAACCACCGGGGAGCTGTTTTTT; cdr3_aa: CASSQGTTTGELFF
clone_size: once; cdr3_length: 15; v_call: TRBV28; j_call: TRBJ2-1; d_call: NA; cdr3_nt: TGTGCCAGCAGTTTTTACGGGAGCTCCTACAATGAGCAGTTCTTC; cdr3_aa: CASSFYGSSYNEQFF
clone_size: few; cdr3_length: 13; v_call: TRBV7-9; j_call: TRBJ1-2; d_call: TRBD1; cdr3_nt: TGTGCCAGCAGCCCCTCGGGACAGGGTTTTTCCACCTTC; cdr3_aa: CASSPSGQGFSTF
clone_size: NA; cdr3_length: 16; v_call: TRBV5-1; j_call: TRBJ2-6; d_call: NA; cdr3_nt: TGCGCCAGCACTCTAGGGGGGTCCTCTGGGGCCAACGTCCTGACTTTC; cdr3_aa: CASTLGGSSGANVLTF
clone_size: few; cdr3_length: 14; v_call: TRBV5-1; j_call: TRBJ2-1; d_call: TRBD2; cdr3_nt: TGCGCCAGCAGCACTACTAGCGGGAGGGCTGAGCAGTTCTTC; cdr3_aa: CASSTTSGRAEQFF